A selection of T cell receptor beta chains follows, all from one sample in a study of CD8 T cells in ankylosing spondylitis. TCRdb redid the calling of the 5' RACE reads with MiXCR, one entry per CDR3 protein. The top ten hold 11% of the sample, which has 200,000 or so distinct CDR3 sequences, 13% seen once. Sequencing was carried out using blood, either unsorted or a sorted T cell fraction (not recorded which). The receptors were sampled from a female donor with ankylosing spondylitis or in good health (not recorded which). The CDR3 runs from the conserved cysteine through the conserved F or W. The D gene is left open where the match is weak. Rows give clone size only sometimes, using once, few, many, or a class for an expanded clone.

TRBD1	TRBV20-1	TRBJ2-7	many	CSARDYRGLYEQYF	TGCAGTGCTAGAGATTATAGGGGGCTTTACGAGCAGTACTTC
.	TRBV28	TRBJ2-1	many	CASIGHSSSYNEQFF	TGTGCCAGCATCGGACACTCCTCCTCCTACAATGAGCAGTTCTTC
TRBD1	TRBV5-1	TRBJ2-2	.	CASSFVGGFTGELFF	TGCGCCAGCAGCTTCGTAGGGGGCTTCACCGGGGAGCTGTTTTTT
.	TRBV7-2	TRBJ1-2	many	CASSLFHSGYGYTF	TGTGCCAGCAGCTTGTTTCACTCCGGCTATGGCTACACCTTC
.	TRBV7-9	TRBJ2-2	few	CASSPQGSTGELFF	TGTGCCAGCAGCCCCCAGGGGAGTACCGGGGAGCTGTTTTTT
.	TRBV5-1	TRBJ2-2	many	CASTRVGVLNTGELFF	TGCGCCAGCACCCGTGTTGGGGTCCTGAACACCGGGGAGCTGTTTTTT
TRBD2	TRBV20-1	TRBJ2-3	.	CSARDARGGSTDTQYF	TGCAGTGCTAGAGACGCGCGCGGGGGAAGCACAGATACGCAGTATTTT
TRBD1	TRBV19	TRBJ1-5	few	CASSDRDQPQHF	TGTGCCAGTAGTGACAGGGATCAGCCCCAGCATTTT
.	TRBV19	TRBJ2-3	many	CASSGQGGTDTQYF	TGTGCCAGTAGTGGGCAGGGAGGCACAGATACGCAGTATTTT
TRBD2	TRBV3-1	TRBJ2-1	many	CASSQVAGTEQFF	TGTGCCAGCAGCCAAGTAGCGGGAACCGAGCAGTTCTTC
TRBD2	TRBV5-6	TRBJ2-7	few	CASSFGGEVEQYF	TGTGCCAGCAGCTTTGGGGGGGAAGTCGAGCAGTACTTC
.	TRBV9	TRBJ1-1	medium-sized	CASSVAGGSNTEAFF	TGTGCCAGCAGCGTAGCCGGGGGCTCAAACACTGAAGCTTTCTTT
TRBD1	TRBV18	TRBJ1-1	many	CASSPRDSNTEAFF	TGTGCCAGCTCACCCCGGGACAGCAACACTGAAGCTTTCTTT
TRBD1	TRBV6-2/TRBV6-3	TRBJ1-1	few	CASSYTGAYTEAFF	TGTGCCAGCAGTTACACAGGGGCGTACACTGAAGCTTTCTTT
TRBD2	TRBV20-1	TRBJ2-3	few	CSATTSGSTDTQYF	TGCAGTGCTACGACTAGCGGTAGCACAGATACGCAGTATTTT
TRBD2	TRBV5-1	TRBJ2-1	many	CASTFTGTRGNEQFF	TGCGCCAGCACCTTCACCGGGACTAGAGGCAATGAGCAGTTCTTC